This TCR beta chain is drawn from a study of shared clonotypes between healthy human individuals. General study points: The naive CD4 repertoires of a handful of donors were compared, and approximately 4.7% of clonotypes were shared.

This clone has a single count. Its specificity is not known. This sample includes further DNA sequences coding for the same CDR3. The germline V gene encodes CDR1 SNHLY and CDR2 FYNNEI. The CDR3 contains 13 residues. With V trimmed by 8 bases and J by 1 base, 4 bases remained unmatched. The method was immunoSEQ multiplex PCR; TCRdb's version includes in-frame clones alone and lacks a portion of them. The sample has millions of clones, roughly 95% seen once. Sequenced: naive CD4+ T cells sorted from blood. Specified subset: CD45RA+ positively selected. J is TRBJ2-5 and V is TRBV2, with 7 bases that match TRBD1. The sequence was collected from a man between 18 and 35 years old in good health. CDR3 in amino acids: CASLRDSQETQYF. CDR3 DNA: TGTGCCAGCTTGAGGGACAGCCAAGAGACCCAGTACTTC.